The T cell receptor (beta chain) described here comes from a study of blood T cell repertoires in COVID-19. Adults between about 18 and 89 years of age took part from under 25 US areas. Cohort placement rested on clinical history that participants reported themselves. Within 2 weeks before study entry, exposed participants met a COVID-19 case. Here immunoSEQ multiplex PCR was the method, and the copy in TCRdb shows in-frame clones only, minus some. The sample holds about 280,000 clones, around 93% seen once. Trimming took off 2 bases at V and 7 bases at J, with 21 bases between the two ends. The length of the CDR3 is 17 residues. CDR1 LGHDT and CDR2 YNNKEL come from the germline V gene (reference sequence).

V usage is TRBV3-1 (or the pseudogene TRBV3-2) and J usage is TRBJ2-1, with D perhaps TRBD2 (6 bases). This TCR was recovered from a man aged 35 to 55 who had been exposed to COVID-19. Sequences were obtained from PBMCs or T cells enriched from blood (not recorded which). CDR3 DNA: TGTGCCAGCAGCCAATCGTCTGGCGGGAAAAGGGTTAATGAGCAGTTCTTC. This sequence encodes CASSQSSGGKRVNEQFF.